This T cell receptor (beta chain) was profiled in a study of blood T cell repertoires in COVID-19. Turning to the study itself: Sources were T cells, B-cell-depleted T cells, or PBMCs; the material itself was cDNA or gDNA.

Assay: immunoSEQ multiplex PCR; the TCRdb copy retains only in-frame clones and omits some. The sample consists of 200,000 to 250,000 clones, roughly 87% of them appearing once. The trim removed 3 bases at V and 2 bases at J, leaving 1 base unmatched. This CDR3 has 14 amino acids. Germline assignment: CDR1 LNHDA and CDR2 SQIVND (reference sequence). Sample: peripheral blood. The TCR originated in a woman aged 18-29 years who had recovered from COVID-19. This chain uses TRBV19 with TRBJ2-5; 9 nucleotides line up with TRBD1. The CDR3 protein is CASSMGQGQETQYF. The CDR3 DNA follows: TGTGCCAGTAGTATGGGACAGGGACAAGAGACCCAGTACTTC.